The 17 T cell receptor beta chains below all came from one sample that was sequenced in a study of shared clonotypes between healthy human individuals. Profiled with immunoSEQ multiplex PCR; TCRdb holds only in-frame clones, not every one. The sample lists about 2.1 million clones; over 85% were seen once. Only CD45RO-negative cells positively selected for CCR7 counted as naive CD8 cells, so terminally differentiated effector memory CD45RA+ cells were excluded. Input material: naive CD8+ T cells from PBMCs. These receptors all stem from a man younger than 30 in good health. Some clones in this sample may be carry-over from other donors' samples.

This clone was detected a few times. This chain joins TRBV6-1 and TRBJ2-2; no clear D. Trimming left V 3 bases short and J 5 bases short, with 10 bases between. The CDR3 consists of 14 residues. Germline V gives CDR1 MNHNS, CDR2 SASEGT. The CDR3 bases are TGTGCCAGCAGTGATCTGTTGGGGACCGGGGAGCTGTTTTTT. It translates to CASSDLLGTGELFF.

The chain has TRBV27 and TRBJ2-7, with 11 bases fitting TRBD2. The CDR3 runs 18 residues. Germline CDR1 reads MNHEY; CDR2 reads SMNVEV (reference sequence). Trimming took 5 bases from V and 4 from J; bases not matched to a gene: 16. The CDR3 sequence is CASSPIGTSGSGGYEQYF. In nucleotides, the CDR3 is TGTGCCAGCAGTCCAATCGGGACTAGCGGTTCCGGGGGGTACGAGCAGTACTTC.

About this clone itself: The identical CDR3 is also encoded by other nucleotide sequences in the sample. The rearrangement uses TRBV27 and TRBJ2-1, with 7 nucleotides matching TRBD1. Germline lookup yields CDR1 MNHEY and CDR2 SMNVEV (reference sequence). Trimming at V came to 5 bases and at J to 0 bases, leaving 4 bases not matched to a gene. The CDR3 loop spans 15 amino acids. The CDR3 sequence: CASSPRQGSYNEQFF. The CDR3 coding sequence is TGTGCCAGCAGTCCCCGACAGGGCTCCTACAATGAGCAGTTCTTC.

Comment on this clone: Additional DNA sequences in this sample encode the identical CDR3. The V gene is TRBV7-3, the J gene TRBJ1-2, with 9 bases matching TRBD1. The CDR3 loop spans 14 amino acids. The V gene's germline CDR1 is SGHTA and CDR2 FQGTGA. Trimming removed 5 bases from V and 2 bases from J; junction bases left unmatched: 3. The CDR3, as DNA: TGTGCCAGCAGCCCAGGACAGGGGAACTATGGCTACACCTTC. It codes for CASSPGQGNYGYTF.

Concerning this clone: The identical CDR3 is also encoded by other nucleotide sequences in the sample. The gene calls are TRBV10-3 and TRBJ2-3; a possible D gene is TRBD2 (5 bases). The CDR3 length is 16 residues. Trimming stripped 3 bases from V and 1 base from J, with 14 bases between. Looked up from germline, CDR1 is ENHRY and CDR2 is SYGVKD. This chain's CDR3 is CAISDGGPGGTDTQYF. DNA for the CDR3: TGTGCCATCAGTGACGGCGGACCCGGGGGCACAGATACGCAGTATTTT.

Remarks on this clone: Additional DNA sequences in this sample encode the identical CDR3. The V gene is TRBV5-1, the J gene TRBJ2-7; the match to TRBD1 covers 7 bases. Germline V gene sequence: CDR1 SGHRS, CDR2 YFSETQ. With 0 bases clipped from V and 3 bases from J, the junction kept 3 bases outside the gene matches. The CDR3 extends over 14 amino acids. CDR3 residues: CASSLGQGGYEQYF. The DNA of the CDR3 is TGCGCCAGCAGCTTGGGACAGGGCGGCTACGAGCAGTACTTC.

This clone has just one count. The identical CDR3 is also encoded by other nucleotide sequences in the sample. This sequence joins TRBV28 and TRBJ1-4; D unclear. From germline, CDR1 is MDHEN and CDR2 SYDVKM. The CDR3 runs to 15 residues. V dropped 1 base and J dropped 1 base, with 7 bases sitting between them. In nucleotides, the CDR3 is TGTGCCAGCAGTTTATTTGGAGGAACTAATGAAAAACTGTTTTTT. It is translated as CASSLFGGTNEKLFF.

V gene TRBV14 combines with J gene TRBJ2-1; a possible D gene is TRBD1 (5 bases). Germline values: CDR1 SGHDN, CDR2 FVKESK. V lost 4 bases and J lost 0, with 16 bases in between. The CDR3 covers 17 residues. For the CDR3, the DNA is TGTGCCAGCAGCCGGGGCGAAGTAGCCTCCTCCTACAATGAGCAGTTCTTC. Translated, it gives CASSRGEVASSYNEQFF.

V gene TRBV27 combines with J gene TRBJ2-7; 10 bases line up with TRBD2. Germline assignment: CDR1 MNHEY and CDR2 SMNVEV (reference sequence). The CDR3 consists of 15 residues. The V segment lost 1 base and the J segment 5 bases; nucleotides outside the gene matches: 5. As DNA, the CDR3 is TGTGCCAGCAGTTTATGGGGGACTAGCGTCAACGAGCAGTACTTC. Its protein is CASSLWGTSVNEQYF.

This clone is a singleton in its sample. V is TRBV29-1 and J is TRBJ2-3, with no clear D. The V end was cut by 6 bases, the J end by 4 bases, with 5 bases between. The CDR3 is made up of 10 amino acids. Germline loops: CDR1 SQVTM, CDR2 ANQGSEA. The CDR3 bases are TGCAGCGTCATGTCAGATACGCAGTATTTT. It yields the protein CSVMSDTQYF.

The rearrangement uses TRBV27 and TRBJ2-3; D is perhaps TRBD2 (5 bases). Germline CDR1 is MNHEY and CDR2 is SMNVEV (reference sequence). Trimming cost V 3 bases and J 2 bases, with 12 bases left between them. CDR3 length: 15 amino acids. The CDR3 region has the DNA TGTGCCAGCAGTTTTTCAGCGGACCTCACAGATACGCAGTATTTT. Translation gives CASSFSADLTDTQYF.

This chain connects TRBV11-2 to TRBJ2-2; no firm D call. V was trimmed by 5 bases and J by 8 bases, leaving 9 bases between them. The CDR3 is 12 amino acids. The germline gives CDR1 SGHAT, CDR2 FQNNGV. The CDR3 here is CASSRLSGELFF. CDR3 coding DNA: TGTGCCAGCAGCCGCCTCTCTGGGGAGCTGTTTTTT.

The J gene is TRBJ1-1, the V gene TRBV18; D not resolved. Germline V CDR1 and CDR2: KGHSH, LQKENI. The CDR3 extends over 13 amino acids. The germline V and J ends were trimmed by 0 bases and 7 bases, with 9 bases remaining between them. The CDR3 reads CASSPPLSVEAFF. The CDR3 DNA is TGTGCCAGCTCACCACCGCTCTCCGTTGAAGCTTTCTTT.

J is TRBJ2-2 and V is TRBV11-3, with TRBD2 identical over 8 bases. The CDR3 has 14 residues. In germline, CDR1 is SGHNT, CDR2 YENEEA. The V segment lost 3 bases and the J segment 4 bases; nucleotides outside the gene matches: 1. CDR3: CASSFSGGTGELFF. The DNA of the CDR3 is TGTGCCAGCAGCTTCAGCGGGGGCACCGGGGAGCTGTTTTTT.

The chain combines TRBV7-2 with TRBJ1-1; 12 bases agree with TRBD1. The CDR3 contains 16 residues. J lost 1 base, V lost 5 bases, and 5 bases had no gene match. The V gene's germline CDR1 is SGHTA and CDR2 FQGNSA. The chain's CDR3 is CASSPGQGASNTEAFF. In nucleotides, the CDR3 is TGTGCCAGCAGCCCGGGACAGGGGGCTTCGAACACTGAAGCTTTCTTT.

Here the CDR3 reads CASSLARNYEQYF. DNA for the CDR3: TGTGCCAGCAGTTTGGCACGAAACTACGAGCAGTACTTC. The genes are TRBV28 and TRBJ2-7; D gene unclear. The CDR3 sequence is 13 residues long. Germline V gives CDR1 MDHEN, CDR2 SYDVKM. V was cut by 3 bases and J by 3 bases, with 9 bases left in between.

With respect to this clone: The same CDR3 arises from other DNA sequences in this sample as well. The chain carries TRBV6-1 and TRBJ2-7; D gene uncertain. Germline assignment: CDR1 MNHNS and CDR2 SASEGT. CDR3 length: 12 residues. V lost 3 bases, J lost 4 bases, and 7 bases lay in between. CDR3 in amino acids: CASSEWSYEQYF. The DNA for the CDR3 is TGTGCCAGCAGTGAGTGGAGTTACGAGCAGTACTTC.